Listed below are T cell receptor beta chains from one sample, sequenced in a study of blood T cell repertoires in COVID-19. Sequenced by immunoSEQ multiplex PCR; TCRdb stores in-frame clones only, minus some. The sample yields approximately 130,000 clones, around four fifths seen once. Specimen: peripheral blood. The origin of the receptors is a man older than 75 with acute or convalescent COVID-19. The conserved cysteine and the conserved F or W are not part of the CDR3 here.

v_call | cdr3_aa
TRBV29-1 | SITRSYEQY
TRBV3-1/TRBV3-2 | ASSQVESYEQY
TRBV6-6 | ASRSSGSFTDTQY
TRBV6-6 | ASSYLQLNTEAF
TRBV28 | ASSFEGRTDTQY
TRBV5-1 | ASSPRQGAGEQY
TRBV30 | AWSGGSEQF
TRBV28 | ASSSGQSTDTQY
TRBV6-6 | ASSYPQGNQPQH
TRBV5-1 | ASSSRVRTDTQY
TRBV7-2 | ASSSSGGVSYEQY
TRBV5-8 | ASSSRWARETQY
TRBV3-1/TRBV3-2 | ASSQDLGGTGSPLH
TRBV4-1 | ASSRVTGSGELF
TRBV3-1/TRBV3-2 | ASSQTGGWQPQH
TRBV23-1 | ASSQPLKGRYGYT
TRBV7-6 | ASRRTSGTNTGELF
TRBV30 | AWSETGETQY
TRBV28 | ASTPTQGALGAGELF
TRBV5-1 | ASSLSTGNLDEQY
TRBV18 | ASSRTGKNQPQH
TRBV10-3 | AISTGAPYNSPLH
TRBV7-3 | ASSLSSTNTQY
TRBV19 | ASSIGRGSGNQPQH
TRBV28 | ASSLRGSSTDTQY
TRBV5-6 | ASSLALRGNTEAF
TRBV5-4 | ASSWGPSGGTEAF
TRBV5-4 | ASSLRGETQY
TRBV5-3 | ARVLWTHEKLF
TRBV5-1 | ASSSWGQGNADTQY
TRBV18 | ASSRASGGNYGYT
TRBV25-1 | ASSDSRGDRQF
TRBV2 | ASLGQGAFTEAF
TRBV18 | ASSPGTGSSYEQY
TRBV3-1/TRBV3-2 | ASSQEGGVGAQF
TRBV25-1 | ASSPAGEVNEQF
TRBV25-1 | ASSVGTGGLYEQY
TRBV28 | ASSTGTGSWEQY
TRBV6-6 | ASSYSDSPSYNEQF
TRBV3-1/TRBV3-2 | ASSPSGGQESGYT
TRBV5-5 | ASSLSVGTDEQY
TRBV3-1/TRBV3-2 | ASSQLAGLAKNIQY
TRBV5-1 | ASSLVGLAQQETQY
TRBV7-2 | ASSFDRVAEAF
TRBV19 | ASSQQGGISEAF
TRBV20-1 | SAPEGVRLF
TRBV19 | ASSTQSTAGPGNTIY
TRBV30 | AWSDWAGGYYEQY
TRBV4-2 | ASSQGEDNYGYT
TRBV7-9 | ASSPHKTESYEQY
TRBV5-6 | ASSSQGSYEQY
TRBV4-2 | ASSQGTSGGAAETQY
TRBV6-5 | ASSYASYTGELF
TRBV4-2 | ASSQGLSYGYT
TRBV5-1 | ASSFEDIGYEQY
TRBV15 | ATSREDRTEAF